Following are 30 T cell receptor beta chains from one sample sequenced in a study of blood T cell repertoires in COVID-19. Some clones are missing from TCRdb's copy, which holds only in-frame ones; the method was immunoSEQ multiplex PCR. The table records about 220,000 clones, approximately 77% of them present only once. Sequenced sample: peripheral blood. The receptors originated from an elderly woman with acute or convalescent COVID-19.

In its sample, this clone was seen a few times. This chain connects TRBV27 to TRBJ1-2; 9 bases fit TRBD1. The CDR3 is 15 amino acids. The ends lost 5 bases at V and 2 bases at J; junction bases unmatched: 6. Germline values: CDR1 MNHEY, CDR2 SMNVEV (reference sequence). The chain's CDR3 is CASSRTGGPNYGYTF. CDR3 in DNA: TGTGCCAGCAGTCGAACAGGGGGCCCAAACTATGGCTACACCTTC.

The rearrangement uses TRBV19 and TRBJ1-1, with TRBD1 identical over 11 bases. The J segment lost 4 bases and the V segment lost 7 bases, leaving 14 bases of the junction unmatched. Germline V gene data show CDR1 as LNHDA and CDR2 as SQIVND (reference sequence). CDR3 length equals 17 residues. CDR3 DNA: TGTGCCAGTATTGAGTTTGGACAGGGGGCGCGTGGCACTGAAGCTTTCTTT. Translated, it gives CASIEFGQGARGTEAFF.

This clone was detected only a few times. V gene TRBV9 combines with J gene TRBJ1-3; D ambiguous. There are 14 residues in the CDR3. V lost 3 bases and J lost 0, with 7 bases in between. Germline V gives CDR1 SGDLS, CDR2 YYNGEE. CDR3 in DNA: TGTGCCAGCAGCGATGCGTACTCTGGAAACACCATATATTTT. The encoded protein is CASSDAYSGNTIYF. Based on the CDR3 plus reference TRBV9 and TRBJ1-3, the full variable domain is DSGVTQTPKHLITATGQRVTLRCSPRSGDLSVYWYQQSLDQGLQFLIQYYNGEERAKGNILERFSAQQFPDLHSELNLSSLELGDSALYFCASSDAYSGNTIYFGEGSWLTVV.

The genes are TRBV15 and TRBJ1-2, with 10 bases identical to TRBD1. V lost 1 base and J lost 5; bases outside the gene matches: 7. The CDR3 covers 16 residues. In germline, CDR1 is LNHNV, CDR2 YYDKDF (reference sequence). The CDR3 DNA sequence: TGTGCCACCAGCAGAGGGGACAGGGGCGTAGATTATGGCTACACCTTC. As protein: CATSRGDRGVDYGYTF.

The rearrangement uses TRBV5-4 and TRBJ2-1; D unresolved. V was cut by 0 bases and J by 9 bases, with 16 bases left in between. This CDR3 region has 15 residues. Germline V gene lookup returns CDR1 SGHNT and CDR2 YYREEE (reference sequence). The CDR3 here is CASSLGNPVDIEQFF. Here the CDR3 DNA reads TGTGCCAGCAGCTTGGGGAACCCTGTCGACATTGAGCAGTTCTTC.

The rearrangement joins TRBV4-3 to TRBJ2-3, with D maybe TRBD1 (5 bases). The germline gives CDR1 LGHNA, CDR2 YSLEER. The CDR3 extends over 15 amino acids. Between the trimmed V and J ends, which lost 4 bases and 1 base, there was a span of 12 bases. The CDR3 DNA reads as TGCGCCAGCAGCCTTCAAGGGGAACGCACAGATACGCAGTATTTT. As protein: CASSLQGERTDTQYF.

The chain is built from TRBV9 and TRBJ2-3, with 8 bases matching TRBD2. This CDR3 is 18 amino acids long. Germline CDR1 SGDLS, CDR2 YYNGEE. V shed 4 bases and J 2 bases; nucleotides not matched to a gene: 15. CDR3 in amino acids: CASSTRAGLAGLTDTQYF. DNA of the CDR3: TGTGCCAGCAGCACCCGGGCGGGTTTAGCGGGGCTCACAGATACGCAGTATTTT.

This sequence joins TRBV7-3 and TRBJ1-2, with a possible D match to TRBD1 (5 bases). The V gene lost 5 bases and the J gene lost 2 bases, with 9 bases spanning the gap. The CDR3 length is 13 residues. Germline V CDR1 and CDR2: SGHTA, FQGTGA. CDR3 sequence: CASSLDTNYGYTF. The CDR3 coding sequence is TGTGCCAGCAGCCTGGACACAAACTATGGCTACACCTTC.

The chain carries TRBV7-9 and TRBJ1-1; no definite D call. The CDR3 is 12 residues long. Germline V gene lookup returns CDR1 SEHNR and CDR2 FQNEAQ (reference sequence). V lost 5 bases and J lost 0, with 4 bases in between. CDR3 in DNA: TGTGCCAGCAGCGTAATGAACACTGAAGCTTTCTTT. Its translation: CASSVMNTEAFF.

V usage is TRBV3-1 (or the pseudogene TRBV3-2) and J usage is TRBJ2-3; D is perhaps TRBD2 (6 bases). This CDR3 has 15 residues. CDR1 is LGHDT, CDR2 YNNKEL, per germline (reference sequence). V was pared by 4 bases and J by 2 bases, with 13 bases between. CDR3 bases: TGTGCCAGCAGCCTCGGTCCGGGGGTCACAGATACGCAGTATTTT. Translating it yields CASSLGPGVTDTQYF.

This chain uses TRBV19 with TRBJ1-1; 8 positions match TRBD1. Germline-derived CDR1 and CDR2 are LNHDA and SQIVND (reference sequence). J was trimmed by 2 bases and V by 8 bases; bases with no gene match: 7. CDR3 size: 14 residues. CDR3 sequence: CASLRQGINTEAFF. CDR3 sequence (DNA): TGTGCCAGTCTGAGACAGGGGATAAACACTGAAGCTTTCTTT.

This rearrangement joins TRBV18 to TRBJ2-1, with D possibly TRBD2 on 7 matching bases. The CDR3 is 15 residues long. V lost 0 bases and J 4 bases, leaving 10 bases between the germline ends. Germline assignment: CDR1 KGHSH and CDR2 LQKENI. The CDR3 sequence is CASSPPGGAYNEQFF. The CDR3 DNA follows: TGTGCCAGCTCACCACCGGGGGGGGCTTACAATGAGCAGTTCTTC. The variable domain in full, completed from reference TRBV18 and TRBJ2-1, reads NAGVMQNPRHLVRRRGQEARLRCSPMKGHSHVYWYRQLPEEGLKFMVYLQKENIIDESGMPKERFSAEFPKEGPSILRIQQVVRGDSAAYFCASSPPGGAYNEQFFGPGTRLTVL.

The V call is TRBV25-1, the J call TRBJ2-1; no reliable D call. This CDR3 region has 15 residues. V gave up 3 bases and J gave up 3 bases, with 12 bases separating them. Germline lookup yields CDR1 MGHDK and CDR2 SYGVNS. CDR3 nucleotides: TGTGCCAGCAGTGACGACACGGCGATCTACAATGAGCAGTTCTTC. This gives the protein CASSDDTAIYNEQFF.

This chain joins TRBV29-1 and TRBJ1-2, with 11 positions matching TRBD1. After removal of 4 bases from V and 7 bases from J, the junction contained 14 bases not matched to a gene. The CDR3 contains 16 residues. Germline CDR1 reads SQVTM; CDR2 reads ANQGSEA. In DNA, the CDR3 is TGCAGCGTTGCCGTGGGGACAGGGGGAGGTGCCGGTGGCTACACCTTC. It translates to CSVAVGTGGGAGGYTF. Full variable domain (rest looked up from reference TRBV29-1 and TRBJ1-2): SAVISQKPSRDICQRGTSLTIQCQVDSQVTMMFWYRQQPGQSLTLIATANQGSEATYESGFVIDKFPISRPNLTFSTLTVSNMSPEDSSIYLCSVAVGTGGGAGGYTFGSGTRLTVV.

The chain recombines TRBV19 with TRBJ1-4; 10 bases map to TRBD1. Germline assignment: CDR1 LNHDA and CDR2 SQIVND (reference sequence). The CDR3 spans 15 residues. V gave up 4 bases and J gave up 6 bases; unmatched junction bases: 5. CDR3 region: CASSTLTGGDEKLFF. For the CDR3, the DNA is TGTGCCAGTAGTACATTGACAGGGGGCGATGAAAAACTGTTTTTT.

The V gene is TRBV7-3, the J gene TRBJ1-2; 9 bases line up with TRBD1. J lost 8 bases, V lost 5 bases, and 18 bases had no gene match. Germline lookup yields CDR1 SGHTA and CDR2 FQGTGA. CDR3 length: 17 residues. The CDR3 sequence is CASSPGSGQGYKGGYTF. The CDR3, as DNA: TGTGCCAGCAGCCCCGGCTCGGGACAGGGCTATAAGGGCGGCTACACCTTC.

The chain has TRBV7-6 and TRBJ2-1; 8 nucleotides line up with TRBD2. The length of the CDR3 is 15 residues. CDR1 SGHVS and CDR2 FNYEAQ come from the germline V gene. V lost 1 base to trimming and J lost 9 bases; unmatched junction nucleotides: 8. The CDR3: CASSLVTGGVGEQFF. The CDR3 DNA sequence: TGTGCCAGCAGCTTAGTGACCGGGGGGGTTGGTGAGCAGTTCTTC.

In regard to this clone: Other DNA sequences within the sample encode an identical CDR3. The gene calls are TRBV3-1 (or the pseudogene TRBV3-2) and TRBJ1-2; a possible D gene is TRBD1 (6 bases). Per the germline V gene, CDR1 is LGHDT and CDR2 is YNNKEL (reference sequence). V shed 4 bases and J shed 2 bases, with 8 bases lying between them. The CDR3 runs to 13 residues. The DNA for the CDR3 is TGTGCCAGCAGCCCGACAGGAAACTATGGCTACACCTTC. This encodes CASSPTGNYGYTF.

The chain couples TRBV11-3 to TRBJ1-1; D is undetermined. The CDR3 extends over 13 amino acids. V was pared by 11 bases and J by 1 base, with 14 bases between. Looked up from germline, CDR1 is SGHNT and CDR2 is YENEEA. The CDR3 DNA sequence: TGTGCCTCGGGTAGGAAAGAGAACACTGAAGCTTTCTTT. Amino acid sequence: CASGRKENTEAFF.

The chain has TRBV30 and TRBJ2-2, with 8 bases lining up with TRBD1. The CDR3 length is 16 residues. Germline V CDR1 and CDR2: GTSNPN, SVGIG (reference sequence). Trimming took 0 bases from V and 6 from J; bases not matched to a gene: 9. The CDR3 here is CAWSVRGRGQAGELFF. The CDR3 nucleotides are TGTGCCTGGAGTGTAAGAGGCAGGGGGCAGGCCGGGGAGCTGTTTTTT. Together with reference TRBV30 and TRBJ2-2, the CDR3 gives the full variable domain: SQTIHQWPATLVQPVGSPLSLECTVEGTSNPNLYWYRQAAGRGLQLLFYSVGIGQISSEVPQNLSASRPQDRQFILSSKKLLLSDSGFYLCAWSVRGRGQAGELFFGEGSRLTVL.

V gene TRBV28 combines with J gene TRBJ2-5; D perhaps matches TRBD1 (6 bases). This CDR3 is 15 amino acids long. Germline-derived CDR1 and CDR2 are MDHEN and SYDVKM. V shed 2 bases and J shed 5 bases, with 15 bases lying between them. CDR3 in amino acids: CASSLSIGGWETQYF. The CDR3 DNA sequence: TGTGCCAGCAGTTTAAGTATTGGGGGCTGGGAGACCCAGTACTTC.

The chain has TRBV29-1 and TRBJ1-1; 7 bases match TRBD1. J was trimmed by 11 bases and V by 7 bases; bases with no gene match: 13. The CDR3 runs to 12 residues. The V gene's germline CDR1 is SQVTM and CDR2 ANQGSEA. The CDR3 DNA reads TGCAGCGCCGAAATCGGGGACAGTATGGCTTTCTTT. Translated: CSAEIGDSMAFF.

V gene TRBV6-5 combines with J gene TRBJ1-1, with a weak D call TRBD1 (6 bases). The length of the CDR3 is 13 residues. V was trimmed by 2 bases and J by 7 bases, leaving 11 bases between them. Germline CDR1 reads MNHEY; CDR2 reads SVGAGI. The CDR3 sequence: CASSYGGRSEAFF. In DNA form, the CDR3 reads TGTGCCAGCAGTTACGGGGGCCGAAGTGAAGCTTTCTTT.

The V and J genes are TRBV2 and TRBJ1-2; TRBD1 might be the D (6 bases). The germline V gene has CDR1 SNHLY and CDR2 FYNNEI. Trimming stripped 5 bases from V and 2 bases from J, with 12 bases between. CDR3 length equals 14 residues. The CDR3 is CASSNQGPNYGYTF. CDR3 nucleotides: TGTGCCAGCAGTAACCAGGGGCCCAACTATGGCTACACCTTC.

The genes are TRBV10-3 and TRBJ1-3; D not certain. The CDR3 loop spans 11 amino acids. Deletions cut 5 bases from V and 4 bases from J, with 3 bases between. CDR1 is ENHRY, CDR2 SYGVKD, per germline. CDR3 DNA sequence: TGTGCCATCAGTCAAGGAAACACCATATATTTT. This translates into CAISQGNTIYF.

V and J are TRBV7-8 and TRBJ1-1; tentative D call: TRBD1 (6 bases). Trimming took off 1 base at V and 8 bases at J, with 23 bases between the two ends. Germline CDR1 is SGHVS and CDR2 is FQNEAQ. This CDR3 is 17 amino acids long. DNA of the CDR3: TGTGCCAGCAGCTTAGGAGGACAGTCAAACGTCGTTAGCGAAGCTTTCTTT. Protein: CASSLGGQSNVVSEAFF. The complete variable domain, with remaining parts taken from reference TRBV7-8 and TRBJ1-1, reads GAGVSQSPRYKVAKRGQDVALRCDPISGHVSLFWYQQALGQGPEFLTYFQNEAQLDKSGLPSDRFFAERPEGSVSTLKIQRTQQEDSAVYLCASSLGGQSNVVSEAFFGQGTRLTVV.

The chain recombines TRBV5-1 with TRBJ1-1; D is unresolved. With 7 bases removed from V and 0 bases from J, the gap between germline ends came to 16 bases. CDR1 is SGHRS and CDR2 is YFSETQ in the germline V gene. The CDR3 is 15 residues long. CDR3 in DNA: TGCGCCAGCGCACGGGAGGGAACGATGAACACTGAAGCTTTCTTT. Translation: CASAREGTMNTEAFF.

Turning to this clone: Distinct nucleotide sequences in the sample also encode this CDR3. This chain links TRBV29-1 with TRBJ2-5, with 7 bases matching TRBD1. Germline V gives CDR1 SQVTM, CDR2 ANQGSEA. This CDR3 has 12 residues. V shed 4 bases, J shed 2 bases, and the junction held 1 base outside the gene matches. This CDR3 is CSVGQGQETQYF. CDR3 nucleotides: TGCAGCGTTGGACAGGGACAAGAGACCCAGTACTTC.

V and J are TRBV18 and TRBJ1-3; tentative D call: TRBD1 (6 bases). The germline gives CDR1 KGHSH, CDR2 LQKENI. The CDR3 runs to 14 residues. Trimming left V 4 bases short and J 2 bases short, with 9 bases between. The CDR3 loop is CASSQQGPGNTIYF. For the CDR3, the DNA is TGTGCCAGCTCACAACAGGGTCCTGGAAACACCATATATTTT.

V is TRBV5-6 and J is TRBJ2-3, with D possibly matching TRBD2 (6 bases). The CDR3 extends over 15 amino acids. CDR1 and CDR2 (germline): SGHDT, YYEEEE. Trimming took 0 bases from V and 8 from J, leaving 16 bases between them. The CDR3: CASSLVGFEGGTQYF. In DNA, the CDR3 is TGTGCCAGCAGCTTGGTGGGTTTCGAGGGAGGTACGCAGTATTTT.